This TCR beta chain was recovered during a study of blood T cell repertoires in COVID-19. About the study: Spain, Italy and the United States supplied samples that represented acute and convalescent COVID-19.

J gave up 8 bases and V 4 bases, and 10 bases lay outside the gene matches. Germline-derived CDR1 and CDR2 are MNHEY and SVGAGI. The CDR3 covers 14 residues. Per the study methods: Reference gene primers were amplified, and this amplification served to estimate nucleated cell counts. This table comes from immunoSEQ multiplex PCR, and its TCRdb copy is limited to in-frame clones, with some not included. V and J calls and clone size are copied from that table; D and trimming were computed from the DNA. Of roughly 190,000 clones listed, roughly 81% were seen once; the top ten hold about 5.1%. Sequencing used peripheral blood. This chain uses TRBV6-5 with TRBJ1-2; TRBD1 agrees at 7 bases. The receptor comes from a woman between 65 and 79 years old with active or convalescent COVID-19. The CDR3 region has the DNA TGTGCCAGCAGTTTCACAGGGGCCTCTCACGGCTACACCTTC. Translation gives CASSFTGASHGYTF.